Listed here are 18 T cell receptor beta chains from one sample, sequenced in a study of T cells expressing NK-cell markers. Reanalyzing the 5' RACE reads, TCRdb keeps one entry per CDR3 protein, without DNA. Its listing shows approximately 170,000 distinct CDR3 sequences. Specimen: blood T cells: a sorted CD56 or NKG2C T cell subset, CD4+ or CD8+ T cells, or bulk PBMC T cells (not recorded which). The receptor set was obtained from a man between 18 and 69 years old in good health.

CDR3 loop: CSAIRSRERDEQYF. The gene calls are TRBV20-1 and TRBJ2-7; TCRdb proposes TRBD1, but this gene call is untestable without DNA. CDR3 length equals 14 residues. Germline CDR1 DFQATT, CDR2 SNEGSKA (reference sequence).

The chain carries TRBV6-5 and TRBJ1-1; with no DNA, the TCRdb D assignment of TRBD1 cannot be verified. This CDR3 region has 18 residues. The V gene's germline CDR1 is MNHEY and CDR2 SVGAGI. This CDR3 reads CASSYSRVVGQGFTEAFF.

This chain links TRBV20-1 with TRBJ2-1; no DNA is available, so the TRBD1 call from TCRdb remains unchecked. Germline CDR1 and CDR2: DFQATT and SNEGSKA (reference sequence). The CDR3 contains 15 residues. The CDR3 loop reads CSAKDREEPYNEQFF.

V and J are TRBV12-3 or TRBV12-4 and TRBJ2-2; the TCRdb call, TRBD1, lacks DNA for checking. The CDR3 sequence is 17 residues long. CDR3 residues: CASSLAPRETNTGELFF.

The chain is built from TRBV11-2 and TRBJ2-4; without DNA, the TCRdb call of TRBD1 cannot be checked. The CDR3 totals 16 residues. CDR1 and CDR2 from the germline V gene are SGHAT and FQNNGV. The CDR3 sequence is CASSLAYRAAKNIQYF. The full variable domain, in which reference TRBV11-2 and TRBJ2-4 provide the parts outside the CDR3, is EAGVAQSPRYKIIEKRQSVAFWCNPISGHATLYWYQQILGQGPKLLIQFQNNGVVDDSQLPKDRFSAERLKGVDSTLKIQPAKLEDSAVYLCASSLAYRAAKNIQYFGAGTRLSVL.

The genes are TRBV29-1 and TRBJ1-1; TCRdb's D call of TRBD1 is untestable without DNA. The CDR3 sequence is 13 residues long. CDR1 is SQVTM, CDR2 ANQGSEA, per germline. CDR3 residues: CSVVAPESSEAFF.

The CDR3 spells CASSTGQGEVNEQFF. The chain has TRBV6-1 and TRBJ2-1; TCRdb's D gene call, TRBD1, goes unchecked for lack of DNA. This CDR3 comprises 15 residues. Germline CDR1 is MNHNS and CDR2 is SASEGT.

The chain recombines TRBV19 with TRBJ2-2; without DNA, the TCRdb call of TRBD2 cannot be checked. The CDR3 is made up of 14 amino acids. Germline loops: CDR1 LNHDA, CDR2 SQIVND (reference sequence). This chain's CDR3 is CASSITSRTGELFF.

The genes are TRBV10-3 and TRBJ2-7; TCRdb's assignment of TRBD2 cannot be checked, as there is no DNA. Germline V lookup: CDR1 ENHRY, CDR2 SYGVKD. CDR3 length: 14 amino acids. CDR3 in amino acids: CAISLGTSSYEQYF.

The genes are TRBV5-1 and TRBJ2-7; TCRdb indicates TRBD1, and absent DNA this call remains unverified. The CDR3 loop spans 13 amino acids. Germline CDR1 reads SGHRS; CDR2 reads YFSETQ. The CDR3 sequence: CASSPRQSYEQYF.

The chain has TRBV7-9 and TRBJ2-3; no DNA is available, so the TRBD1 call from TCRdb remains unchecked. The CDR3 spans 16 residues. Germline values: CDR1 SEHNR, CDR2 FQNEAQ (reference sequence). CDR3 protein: CASSLEQGYGTDTQYF.

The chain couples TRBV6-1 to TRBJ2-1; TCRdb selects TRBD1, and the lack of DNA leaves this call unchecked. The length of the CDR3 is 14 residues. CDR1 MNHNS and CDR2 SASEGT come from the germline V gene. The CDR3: CASRSGGARDEQFF.

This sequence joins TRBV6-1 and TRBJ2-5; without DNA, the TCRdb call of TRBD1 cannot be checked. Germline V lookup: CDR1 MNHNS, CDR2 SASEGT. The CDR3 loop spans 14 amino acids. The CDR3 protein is CASQSEGRQETQYF.

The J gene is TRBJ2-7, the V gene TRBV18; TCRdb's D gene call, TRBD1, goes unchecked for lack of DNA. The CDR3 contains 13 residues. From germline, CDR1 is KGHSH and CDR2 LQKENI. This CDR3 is CASSRDGAYEQYF. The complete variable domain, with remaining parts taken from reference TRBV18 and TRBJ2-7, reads NAGVMQNPRHLVRRRGQEARLRCSPMKGHSHVYWYRQLPEEGLKFMVYLQKENIIDESGMPKERFSAEFPKEGPSILRIQQVVRGDSAAYFCASSRDGAYEQYFGPGTRLTVT.

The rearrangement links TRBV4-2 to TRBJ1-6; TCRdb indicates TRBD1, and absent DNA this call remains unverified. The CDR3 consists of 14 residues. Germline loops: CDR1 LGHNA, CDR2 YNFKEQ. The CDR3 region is CASSQRQHNSPLHF.

CDR3 amino acids: CASSHGTAYEQYF. The rearrangement joins TRBV7-7 to TRBJ2-7; TCRdb's assignment of TRBD1 cannot be checked, as there is no DNA. Germline V gene data show CDR1 as SSHAT and CDR2 as FNYEAQ (reference sequence). The CDR3 length is 13 residues.

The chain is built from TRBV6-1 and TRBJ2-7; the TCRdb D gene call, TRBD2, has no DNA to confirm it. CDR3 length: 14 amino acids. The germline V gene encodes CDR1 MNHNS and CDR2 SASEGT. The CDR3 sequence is CATGGDGATYEQYF.

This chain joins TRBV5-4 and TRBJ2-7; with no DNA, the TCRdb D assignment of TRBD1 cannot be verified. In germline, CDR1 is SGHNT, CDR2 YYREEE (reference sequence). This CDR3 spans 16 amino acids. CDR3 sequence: CASSNLPGQGVDEQYF.